This T cell receptor beta chain was sequenced during a study of cytomegalovirus exposure and HLA in healthy donors. Only in-frame clones appear in the TCRdb table, and some are missing; sequencing was by immunoSEQ multiplex PCR. The sample shows 200,000 or so clones, around 90% of them seen only once. Germline V gene sequence: CDR1 MNHEY, CDR2 SMNVEV (reference sequence). V dropped 5 bases and J dropped 0 bases, with 12 bases sitting between them. The CDR3 consists of 15 residues. This receptor was obtained from a woman aged 18-35 years in good health and CMV-seronegative. The sample consisted of PBMCs. The chain has TRBV27 and TRBJ2-3; D is possibly TRBD2 (6 bases). CDR3 loop: CASSRVADSTDTQYF. Written as DNA, the CDR3 is TGTGCCAGCAGTCGTGTAGCGGACAGCACAGATACGCAGTATTTT.